The T cell receptor (beta chain) under discussion was sequenced for a study of T cells after yellow fever vaccination. Study results and caveats: FACS-sorted repertoires might harbor abundant contaminating clonotypes from the bulk population.

Notes on this clonotype: The antigen is not known.

V lost 4 bases, J lost 2 bases, and 8 bases stayed unmatched. CDR3 length equals 17 residues. The V gene's germline CDR1 is MGHRA and CDR2 YSYEKL. TCRdb redid the calling of the 5' RACE reads with MiXCR, one entry per CDR3 protein. The repertoire consists of 400,000 or so distinct CDR3 sequences, with roughly 10% occurring once and the leading ten covering roughly 18%. Material: PBMCs, obtained on the day of the first yellow fever vaccination. The rearrangement links TRBV4-1 to TRBJ2-6, with 7 positions matching TRBD2. This clonotype was sampled from a man between 18 and 35 years old who received the YFV17D yellow fever vaccine. The CDR3 loop reads CASSRAGVITGANVLTF. The CDR3, as DNA: TGCGCCAGCAGCCGGGCGGGGGTAATCACTGGGGCCAACGTCCTGACTTTC.